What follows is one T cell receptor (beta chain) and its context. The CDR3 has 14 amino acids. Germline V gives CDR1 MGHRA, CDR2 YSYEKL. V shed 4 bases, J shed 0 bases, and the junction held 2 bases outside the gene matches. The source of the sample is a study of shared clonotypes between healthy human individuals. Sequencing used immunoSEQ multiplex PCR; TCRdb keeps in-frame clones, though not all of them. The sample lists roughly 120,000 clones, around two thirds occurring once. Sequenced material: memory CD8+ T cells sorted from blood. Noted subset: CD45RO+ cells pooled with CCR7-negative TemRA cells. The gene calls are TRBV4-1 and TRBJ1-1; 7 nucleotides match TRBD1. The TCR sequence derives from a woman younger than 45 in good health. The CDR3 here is CASSLGQLNTEAFF. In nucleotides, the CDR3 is TGCGCCAGCAGCCTGGGACAGCTGAACACTGAAGCTTTCTTT.